The sequence of this T cell receptor (beta chain) was determined in a study of T cells in localized non-small cell lung cancer. Looked up from germline, CDR1 is SGDLS and CDR2 is YYNGEE. Trimming removed 5 bases at V and 4 bases at J, with 29 bases between. This CDR3 is 19 amino acids long. Measured with immunoSEQ multiplex PCR; TCRdb has only the in-frame clones, and not every one. Found here are about 21,000 clones, roughly 90% of them singletons; the top ten hold roughly 30%. The chain uses TRBV9 and TRBJ2-3; tentative D call: TRBD1 (6 bases). The sample here was peripheral blood mononuclear cells, taken before any cancer treatment. The TCR sequence derives from a male donor older than 55 with stage II lung adenocarcinoma. The CDR3 protein is CASSHPPLWTEKGADTQYF. The CDR3 nucleotides are TGTGCCAGCAGTCATCCTCCCCTTTGGACGGAAAAGGGGGCAGATACGCAGTATTTT.